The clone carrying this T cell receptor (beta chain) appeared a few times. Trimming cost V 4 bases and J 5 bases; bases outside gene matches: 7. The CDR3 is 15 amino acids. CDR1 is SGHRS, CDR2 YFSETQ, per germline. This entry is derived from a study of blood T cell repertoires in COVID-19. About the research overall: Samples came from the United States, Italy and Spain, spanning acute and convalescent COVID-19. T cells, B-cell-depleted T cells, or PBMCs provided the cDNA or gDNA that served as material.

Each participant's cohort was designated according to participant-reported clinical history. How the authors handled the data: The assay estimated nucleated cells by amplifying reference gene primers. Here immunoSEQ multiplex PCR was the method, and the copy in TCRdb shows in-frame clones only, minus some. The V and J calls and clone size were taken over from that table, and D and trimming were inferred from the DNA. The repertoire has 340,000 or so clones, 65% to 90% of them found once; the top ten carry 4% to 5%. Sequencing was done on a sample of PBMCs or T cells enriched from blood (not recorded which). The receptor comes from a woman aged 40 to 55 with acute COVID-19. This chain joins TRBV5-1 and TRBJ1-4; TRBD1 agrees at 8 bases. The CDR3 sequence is CASSGDRGFNEKLFF. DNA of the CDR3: TGCGCCAGCAGCGGTGACAGGGGCTTCAATGAAAAACTGTTTTTT.